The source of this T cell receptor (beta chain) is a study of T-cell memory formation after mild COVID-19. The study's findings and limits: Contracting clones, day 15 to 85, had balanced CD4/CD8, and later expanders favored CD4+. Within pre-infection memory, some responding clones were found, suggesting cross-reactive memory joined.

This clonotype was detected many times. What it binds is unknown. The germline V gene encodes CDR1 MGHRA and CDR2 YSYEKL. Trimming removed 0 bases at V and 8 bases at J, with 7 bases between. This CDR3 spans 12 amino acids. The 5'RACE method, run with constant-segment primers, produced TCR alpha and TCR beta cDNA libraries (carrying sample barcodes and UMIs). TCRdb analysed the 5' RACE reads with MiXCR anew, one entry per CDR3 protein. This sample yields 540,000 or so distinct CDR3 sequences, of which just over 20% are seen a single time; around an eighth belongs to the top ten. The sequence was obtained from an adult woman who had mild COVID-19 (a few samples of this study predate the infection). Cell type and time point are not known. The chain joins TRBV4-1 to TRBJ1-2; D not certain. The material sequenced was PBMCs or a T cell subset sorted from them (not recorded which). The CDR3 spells CASSQDLEGYTF. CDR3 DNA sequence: TGCGCCAGCAGCCAAGATTTAGAAGGCTACACCTTC.